This passage covers 5 T cell receptor beta chains from one sample sequenced in a study of Ad26.COV2.S vaccination and SARS-CoV-2 variants. This table comes from immunoSEQ multiplex PCR, and its TCRdb copy is limited to in-frame clones, with some not included. This sample has some 480,000 clones, with around 88% found just once. Treatment defined: roughly 19 received Ad26.COV2.S at low or high dose, single or two shots; roughly five received placebo; per-sample allocation not given. Following the first vaccine or placebo injection, samples were taken on day 63. This sample comprised peripheral blood, obtained in a trial of Ad26.COV2.S vaccine versus placebo. The receptors here all came from a person between 18 and 59 years old who received the Ad26.COV2.S COVID-19 vaccine or a placebo.

The V gene is TRBV12-2, the J gene TRBJ2-7; the D call of TRBD1 is as the table states it, not checked on the DNA. TRBV12-2 is reported as a pseudogene. The CDR3 sequence is 13 residues long. This chain's CDR3 is CASRLGALYEQYF. The DNA of the CDR3 is TGTGCAAGTCGCTTAGGGGCTCTATACGAGCAGTACTTC.

The chain links TRBV10-3 to TRBJ2-7; no firm D call. Germline V lookup: CDR1 ENHRY, CDR2 SYGVKD. V was pared by 1 base and J by 1 base, with 11 bases between. The CDR3 is 15 amino acids. The CDR3 loop reads CAISEYLAASYEQYF. The DNA for the CDR3 is TGTGCCATCAGTGAGTATTTGGCGGCATCCTACGAGCAGTACTTC.

The chain uses TRBV4-2 and TRBJ2-2; D call uncertain. The germline gives CDR1 LGHNA, CDR2 YNFKEQ. V was trimmed by 0 bases and J by 0 bases, leaving 14 bases between them. This CDR3 comprises 18 residues. CDR3: CASSQDGVTTANTGELFF. The CDR3 nucleotides are TGTGCCAGCAGCCAAGATGGGGTAACGACCGCGAACACCGGGGAGCTGTTTTTT.

The chain couples TRBV5-1 to TRBJ2-3; weak D call: TRBD1 (6 bases). CDR1 is SGHRS and CDR2 is YFSETQ in the germline V gene. Trimming pared 4 bases from V and 5 bases from J, leaving 17 bases between. This CDR3 is 15 amino acids long. CDR3 in amino acids: CASSLLTGLGDTQYF. The CDR3 nucleotides are TGCGCCAGCAGCCTCCTTACAGGGTTAGGAGATACGCAGTATTTT.

This clone appeared a single time. This chain links TRBV28 with TRBJ1-2; D unresolved. Germline loops: CDR1 MDHEN, CDR2 SYDVKM. Between the trimmed V and J ends, which lost 8 bases and 5 bases, there was a span of 18 bases. The CDR3 spans 14 residues. DNA for the CDR3: TGTGCCAGCGCCAAGAGAGGACCCGCGTATGGCTACACCTTC. As protein: CASAKRGPAYGYTF.